A selection of T cell receptor beta chains follows, all from one sample in a study of blood T cell repertoires in COVID-19. Repertoires were generated with immunoSEQ multiplex PCR, while TCRdb's copy carries only in-frame clones and drops some. The sample consists of some 270,000 clones, approximately 85% of them appearing once. Sequencing was performed on PBMCs or T cells enriched from blood (not recorded which). These receptors all stem from a woman aged 45-65 years with acute COVID-19. The CDR3 runs from the conserved cysteine through the conserved F or W. The order of the fields is clone size, D gene, V gene, J gene, CDR3 DNA, CDR3 protein. A D gene is named only where the DNA matches it firmly. Part of the rows lack a size; the others show once, few, many or a class for expanded clones.

clone_size: .
d_call: TRBD1
v_call: TRBV7-2
j_call: TRBJ2-5
cdr3_nt: TGTGCCAGCAGCTCGACAGGGAGAGAGACCCAGTACTTC
cdr3_aa: CASSSTGRETQYF

clone_size: .
d_call: .
v_call: TRBV3-1/TRBV3-2
j_call: TRBJ2-1
cdr3_nt: TGTGCCAGCAGCCAAGATTTGAGGGCCAACACCTACAATGAGCAGTTCTTC
cdr3_aa: CASSQDLRANTYNEQFF

clone_size: .
d_call: TRBD1
v_call: TRBV19
j_call: TRBJ2-7
cdr3_nt: TGTGCCAGTAGTCTGCGGGACAGGGAGGGGATCGAGCAGTACTTC
cdr3_aa: CASSLRDREGIEQYF

clone_size: .
d_call: .
v_call: TRBV14
j_call: TRBJ1-1
cdr3_nt: TGTGCCAGCAGCCAAACCGGGGTATGGGGCACTGAAGCTTTCTTT
cdr3_aa: CASSQTGVWGTEAFF

clone_size: .
d_call: TRBD2
v_call: TRBV6-4
j_call: TRBJ2-7
cdr3_nt: TGTGCCAGCAGTCCGGATGAGGGACTAGCGGTCCACGAGCAGTACTTC
cdr3_aa: CASSPDEGLAVHEQYF

clone_size: .
d_call: TRBD1
v_call: TRBV19
j_call: TRBJ1-5
cdr3_nt: TGTGCCAGTACCCAACAGGGGAATCAGCCCCAGCATTTT
cdr3_aa: CASTQQGNQPQHF

clone_size: .
d_call: .
v_call: TRBV18
j_call: TRBJ1-1
cdr3_nt: TGTGCCAGCTCACCCCTCGGGGGAGTGGGGAACACTGAAGCTTTCTTT
cdr3_aa: CASSPLGGVGNTEAFF

clone_size: .
d_call: .
v_call: TRBV7-2
j_call: TRBJ2-1
cdr3_nt: TGTGCCAGCAGCTCAAAAGTGGGTTTCCCGAGCGGGTACAATGAGCAGTTCTTC
cdr3_aa: CASSSKVGFPSGYNEQFF

clone_size: .
d_call: .
v_call: TRBV29-1
j_call: TRBJ1-1
cdr3_nt: TGCAGCGTTCTACAGGGGAACACTGAAGCTTTCTTT
cdr3_aa: CSVLQGNTEAFF

clone_size: .
d_call: .
v_call: TRBV30
j_call: TRBJ1-1
cdr3_nt: TGTGCCTGGAGTAGGGAGAGGAACACTGAAGCTTTCTTT
cdr3_aa: CAWSRERNTEAFF

clone_size: .
d_call: TRBD1
v_call: TRBV28
j_call: TRBJ1-1
cdr3_nt: TGTGCCAGCAGTTTACAGGGGGCCTACTCCCGGAACACTGAAGCTTTCTTT
cdr3_aa: CASSLQGAYSRNTEAFF

clone_size: .
d_call: TRBD1
v_call: TRBV6-5
j_call: TRBJ2-5
cdr3_nt: TGTGCCAGCAGTCCTCAGACAGGGATAGAGACCCAGTACTTC
cdr3_aa: CASSPQTGIETQYF

clone_size: .
d_call: .
v_call: TRBV6-5
j_call: TRBJ2-1
cdr3_nt: TGTGCCAGCAGTTACAGCACAGGTTACAATGAGCAGTTCTTC
cdr3_aa: CASSYSTGYNEQFF

clone_size: once
d_call: TRBD2
v_call: TRBV7-2
j_call: TRBJ2-3
cdr3_nt: TGTGCCAGCAGCCCCGGGGCGCTAGCGGGGAACACAGATACGCAGTATTTT
cdr3_aa: CASSPGALAGNTDTQYF

clone_size: .
d_call: TRBD1
v_call: TRBV15
j_call: TRBJ1-2
cdr3_nt: TGTGCCACCAGCAGAGATCGGGGACAGTCGGGCTACACCTTC
cdr3_aa: CATSRDRGQSGYTF

clone_size: .
d_call: .
v_call: TRBV12-5
j_call: TRBJ2-3
cdr3_nt: TGTGCTAGTGGCCCCTGGAGGGCGGGCCGCAGCACAGATACGCAGTATTTT
cdr3_aa: CASGPWRAGRSTDTQYF

clone_size: .
d_call: TRBD1
v_call: TRBV4-1
j_call: TRBJ1-6
cdr3_nt: TGCGCCAGCAGCCAAGACGAATCCTCCGCCGGGACAGCAAATAATTCACCCCTCCACTTT
cdr3_aa: CASSQDESSAGTANNSPLHF

clone_size: .
d_call: TRBD1
v_call: TRBV29-1
j_call: TRBJ1-1
cdr3_nt: TGCAGCGTCCGGGACAGGGTAAACACTGAAGCTTTCTTT
cdr3_aa: CSVRDRVNTEAFF

clone_size: .
d_call: .
v_call: TRBV15
j_call: TRBJ1-2
cdr3_nt: TGTGCCACCAGCAGGTCCCAGGGAAACAACTATGGCTACACCTTC
cdr3_aa: CATSRSQGNNYGYTF

clone_size: few
d_call: TRBD1
v_call: TRBV7-9
j_call: TRBJ1-1
cdr3_nt: TGTGCCGGCGAGAGGGCGGGGACAGGGCGAGACACTGAAGCTTTCTTT
cdr3_aa: CAGERAGTGRDTEAFF

clone_size: .
d_call: .
v_call: TRBV11-2
j_call: TRBJ2-2
cdr3_nt: TGTGCCAGCAGCTTTTACCCGGGTGGCACCGGGGAGCTGTTTTTT
cdr3_aa: CASSFYPGGTGELFF

clone_size: .
d_call: .
v_call: TRBV18
j_call: TRBJ1-4
cdr3_nt: TGTGCCAGCTCACTAAAGAGCCTTGAAAAACTGTTTTTT
cdr3_aa: CASSLKSLEKLFF

clone_size: .
d_call: .
v_call: TRBV19
j_call: TRBJ1-3
cdr3_nt: TGTGCCAGTAGTATCGGCTCTGGAAACACCATATATTTT
cdr3_aa: CASSIGSGNTIYF

clone_size: .
d_call: .
v_call: TRBV7-2
j_call: TRBJ1-5
cdr3_nt: TGTGCCAGCAGTTACCGGGCACAGGGTGTGTGGAGCAATCAGCCCCAGCATTTT
cdr3_aa: CASSYRAQGVWSNQPQHF

clone_size: .
d_call: .
v_call: TRBV7-8
j_call: TRBJ2-3
cdr3_nt: TGTGCCAGCAGCTTAGAATTCCGAGGGGATACGCAGTATTTT
cdr3_aa: CASSLEFRGDTQYF

clone_size: .
d_call: .
v_call: TRBV18
j_call: TRBJ1-2
cdr3_nt: TGTGCCAGCTCACCAGGCAGCGCCATCGGGGGCTACACCTTC
cdr3_aa: CASSPGSAIGGYTF

clone_size: .
d_call: TRBD1
v_call: TRBV10-3
j_call: TRBJ2-5
cdr3_nt: TGTGCCATCAGTGAGACAGGGGTGGTAAGGGAGACCCAGTACTTC
cdr3_aa: CAISETGVVRETQYF

clone_size: .
d_call: .
v_call: TRBV11-2
j_call: TRBJ1-1
cdr3_nt: TGTGCCAGCAGCCCGGCTACTCGGGGAACTGAAGCTTTCTTT
cdr3_aa: CASSPATRGTEAFF

clone_size: .
d_call: .
v_call: TRBV9
j_call: TRBJ2-2
cdr3_nt: TGTGCCAGCAGCGGACCCCGGGTTAAGGTCGGGGAGCTGTTTTTT
cdr3_aa: CASSGPRVKVGELFF

clone_size: .
d_call: .
v_call: TRBV7-9
j_call: TRBJ1-1
cdr3_nt: TGTGCCAGCAGCGTCGGGAGGGGGGCCACTGAAGCTTTCTTT
cdr3_aa: CASSVGRGATEAFF

clone_size: .
d_call: .
v_call: TRBV5-1
j_call: TRBJ2-1
cdr3_nt: TGCGCCAGCAGCTTGGAAGGCAGGTCCTACAATGAGCAGTTCTTC
cdr3_aa: CASSLEGRSYNEQFF